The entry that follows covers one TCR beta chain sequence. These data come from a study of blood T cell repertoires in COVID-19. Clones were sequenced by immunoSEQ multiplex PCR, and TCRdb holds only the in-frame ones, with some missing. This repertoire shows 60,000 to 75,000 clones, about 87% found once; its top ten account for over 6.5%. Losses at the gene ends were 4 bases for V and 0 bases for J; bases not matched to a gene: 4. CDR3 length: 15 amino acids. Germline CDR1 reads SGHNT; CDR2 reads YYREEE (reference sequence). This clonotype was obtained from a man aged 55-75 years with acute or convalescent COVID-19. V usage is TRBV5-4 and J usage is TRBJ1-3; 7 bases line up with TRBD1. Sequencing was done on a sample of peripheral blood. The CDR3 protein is CASSRGTVSGNTIYF. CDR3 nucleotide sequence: TGTGCCAGCAGCCGCGGGACAGTCTCTGGAAACACCATATATTTT.